This entry lists 20 T cell receptor beta chains sequenced from one sample in a study of shared clonotypes between healthy human individuals. Assay: immunoSEQ multiplex PCR; the TCRdb copy retains only in-frame clones and omits some. The sample shows some 1.5 million clones, 98% of them seen only once. The specimen sequenced was naive CD4+ T cells sorted from blood. The subset here: CD45RA+ positively selected. The receptors stem from a man younger than 40 in good health.

The chain employs TRBV28 and TRBJ2-7, with D perhaps TRBD2 (6 bases). Deletions cut 8 bases from V and 3 bases from J, with 17 bases between. The CDR3 is 14 residues long. CDR1 and CDR2 from the germline V gene are MDHEN and SYDVKM. CDR3 nucleotide sequence: TGTGCCAGCGAACCGGCCCCCGGGGGCTACGAGCAGTACTTC. Its protein is CASEPAPGGYEQYF.

The chain couples TRBV2 to TRBJ2-7; 8 bases match TRBD2. V shed 2 bases, J shed 2 bases, and the junction held 5 bases outside the gene matches. The CDR3 covers 15 residues. Germline V gives CDR1 SNHLY, CDR2 FYNNEI. The CDR3 spells CASSEPGGGTYEQYF. The CDR3 DNA reads TGTGCCAGCAGTGAACCCGGGGGGGGAACCTACGAGCAGTACTTC.

This sequence joins TRBV9 and TRBJ1-1, with TRBD1 as a possible D gene (6 bases). This CDR3 has 14 amino acids. Germline V CDR1 and CDR2: SGDLS, YYNGEE. V dropped 3 bases and J dropped 3 bases, with 12 bases sitting between them. The CDR3 loop is CASSGGHRDTEAFF. Here the CDR3 DNA reads TGTGCCAGCAGCGGAGGCCACAGGGACACTGAAGCTTTCTTT.

For this clone: Other DNA variants within this sample encode the same CDR3. This chain links TRBV9 with TRBJ2-2, with D perhaps TRBD2 (5 bases). The CDR3 is 15 amino acids. Per germline, CDR1 SGDLS and CDR2 YYNGEE. The V and J ends lost 0 bases and 1 base respectively, with 7 bases between them. The CDR3 region is CASSVAAGNTGELFF. The CDR3 DNA reads TGTGCCAGCAGCGTAGCCGCGGGGAACACCGGGGAGCTGTTTTTT.

The chain is built from TRBV11-2 and TRBJ2-2, with D unclear. The germline gives CDR1 SGHAT, CDR2 FQNNGV. The CDR3 has 14 amino acids. V was cut by 1 base and J by 5 bases, with 8 bases left in between. The CDR3 is CASSLGGFTGELFF. For the CDR3, the DNA is TGTGCCAGCAGCTTAGGGGGTTTTACCGGGGAGCTGTTTTTT.

J is TRBJ2-5 and V is TRBV11-3; D is perhaps TRBD1 (5 bases). Germline V gene data show CDR1 as SGHNT and CDR2 as YENEEA. Trimming removed 3 bases at V and 5 bases at J, with 10 bases between. The CDR3 has 13 residues. CDR3 loop: CASSFGQEETQYF. The CDR3 DNA sequence: TGTGCCAGCAGCTTTGGACAAGAGGAGACCCAGTACTTC. Drawing the rest from reference TRBV11-3 and TRBJ2-5, the complete variable domain is EAGVVQSPRYKIIEKKQPVAFWCNPISGHNTLYWYLQNLGQGPELLIRYENEEAVDDSQLPKDRFSAERLKGVDSTLKIQPAELGDSAVYLCASSFGQEETQYFGPGTRLLVL.

The rearrangement uses TRBV29-1 and TRBJ2-3; 7 bases map to TRBD2. The CDR3 covers 17 residues. V lost 4 bases to trimming and J lost 0 bases; unmatched junction nucleotides: 13. The germline gives CDR1 SQVTM, CDR2 ANQGSEA. The CDR3 spells CSVVGWPGRGSTDTQYF. In DNA form, the CDR3 reads TGCAGCGTTGTGGGGTGGCCTGGGAGGGGTAGCACAGATACGCAGTATTTT.

The rearrangement links TRBV5-1 to TRBJ2-6, with 9 bases identical to TRBD2. From germline, CDR1 is SGHRS and CDR2 YFSETQ. The CDR3 spans 19 residues. With 1 base clipped from V and 0 bases from J, the junction kept 8 bases outside the gene matches. CDR3 region: CASSLWAGGPHSGANVLTF. The CDR3 nucleotides are TGCGCCAGCAGCTTGTGGGCGGGAGGGCCTCACTCTGGGGCCAACGTCCTGACTTTC. The whole variable domain, remainder taken from reference TRBV5-1 and TRBJ2-6, is KAGVTQTPRYLIKTRGQQVTLSCSPISGHRSVSWYQQTPGQGLQFLFEYFSETQRNKGNFPGRFSGRQFSNSRSEMNVSTLELGDSALYLCASSLWAGGPHSGANVLTFGAGSRLTVL.

The chain combines TRBV4-3 with TRBJ2-7, with D maybe TRBD2 (5 bases). The V end lost 3 bases, the J end lost 5 bases, and 11 bases lay between the germline ends. Germline CDR1 reads LGHNA; CDR2 reads YSLEER. This CDR3 region has 13 residues. The CDR3 sequence is CASSHSGRDEQYF. As DNA, the CDR3 is TGCGCCAGCAGCCACTCTGGGCGGGACGAGCAGTACTTC.

This chain joins TRBV5-1 and TRBJ2-1; TRBD2 matches 9 bases. Germline assignment: CDR1 SGHRS and CDR2 YFSETQ. Germline trimming cut 4 bases from V and 4 bases from J; bases unmatched to any gene: 15. The CDR3 loop spans 18 amino acids. In DNA form, the CDR3 reads TGCGCCAGCAGCGGGGGACTAGCAACCGCAACACCATACAATGAGCAGTTCTTC. It specifies CASSGGLATATPYNEQFF.

This clone was counted a single time. The J gene is TRBJ2-7, the V gene TRBV6-5; weak D call: TRBD1 (7 bases). Trimming removed 4 bases at V and 6 bases at J, with 13 bases between. Germline CDR1 and CDR2: MNHEY and SVGAGI. There are 13 residues in the CDR3. The CDR3, as DNA: TGTGCCAGCAGTTTCGCCAGGGGGGTCGAGCAGTACTTC. The encoded protein is CASSFARGVEQYF.

For the CDR3, the DNA is TGTGCCAGTAGTATCCAAGCGGCGACAGGGGTAAGGGGCAATGAGCAGTTCTTC. Amino acids: CASSIQAATGVRGNEQFF. The rearrangement uses TRBV19 and TRBJ2-1; TRBD1 aligns across 8 bases. V lost 3 bases, J lost 6 bases, and 16 bases stayed unmatched. Looked up from germline, CDR1 is LNHDA and CDR2 is SQIVND (reference sequence). The CDR3 has 18 residues. Together with reference TRBV19 and TRBJ2-1, the CDR3 gives the full variable domain: DGGITQSPKYLFRKEGQNVTLSCEQNLNHDAMYWYRQDPGQGLRLIYYSQIVNDFQKGDIAEGYSVSREKKESFPLTVTSAQKNPTAFYLCASSIQAATGVRGNEQFFGPGTRLTVL.

DNA of the CDR3: TGTGCCAGCTCACCGGGGCCCAGGGGAAGCACAGATACGCAGTATTTT. Translated: CASSPGPRGSTDTQYF. The J gene is TRBJ2-3, the V gene TRBV18; weak D call: TRBD1 (6 bases). This CDR3 has 16 amino acids. Germline assignment: CDR1 KGHSH and CDR2 LQKENI. The germline V and J ends were trimmed by 3 bases and 0 bases, with 13 bases remaining between them.

The V and J genes are TRBV6-1 and TRBJ2-1, with D uncertain. The CDR3 is made up of 12 amino acids. The V gene's germline CDR1 is MNHNS and CDR2 SASEGT. V was trimmed by 2 bases and J by 6 bases, leaving 5 bases between them. Here the CDR3 reads CASSENSNEQFF. Here the CDR3 DNA reads TGTGCCAGCAGTGAAAACAGCAATGAGCAGTTCTTC.

This clone occurred once. The V call is TRBV13, the J call TRBJ2-3; the D is unclear. Germline CDR1 is PRHDT and CDR2 is FYEKMQ (reference sequence). The CDR3 runs 13 residues. The V end lost 5 bases, the J end lost 4 bases, and 10 bases lay between the germline ends. In nucleotides, the CDR3 is TGTGCCAGCAGCACCAGAGAGGCAGATACGCAGTATTTT. Protein sequence: CASSTREADTQYF.

The gene calls are TRBV7-2 and TRBJ1-2, with D possibly matching TRBD1 (5 bases). CDR1 and CDR2 from the germline V gene are SGHTA and FQGNSA. The V end was cut by 10 bases, the J end by 6 bases, with 15 bases between. This CDR3 region has 12 residues. The DNA for the CDR3 is TGTGCCAAGAAGCCGGGGCCCAATGGCTACACCTTC. Amino acid sequence: CAKKPGPNGYTF.

V is TRBV7-8 and J is TRBJ2-7, with D possibly being TRBD1 (5 bases). V dropped 3 bases and J dropped 7 bases, with 19 bases sitting between them. The CDR3 extends over 15 amino acids. Germline V gene lookup returns CDR1 SGHVS and CDR2 FQNEAQ. The CDR3 sequence is CASSFALRQTTEQYF. CDR3 nucleotide sequence: TGTGCCAGCAGCTTCGCCCTAAGACAGACGACGGAGCAGTACTTC.

V is TRBV30 and J is TRBJ2-7, with TRBD1 identical over 10 bases. The germline V gene has CDR1 GTSNPN and CDR2 SVGIG (reference sequence). V lost 5 bases, J lost 1 base, and 5 bases stayed unmatched. The CDR3 consists of 14 residues. CDR3 nucleotides: TGTGCCTGGGGGACAGGGGCCCTTTCCTACGAGCAGTACTTC. Encoded protein: CAWGTGALSYEQYF.

Comment on this clone: Other DNA sequences in the same sample also yield this CDR3. J is TRBJ2-3 and V is TRBV9, with D perhaps matching TRBD1 (6 bases). V lost 2 bases and J lost 0, with 7 bases in between. This CDR3 comprises 14 residues. Germline CDR1 reads SGDLS; CDR2 reads YYNGEE. Here the CDR3 reads CASSVGQSTDTQYF. The CDR3 nucleotides read TGTGCCAGCAGCGTCGGACAGAGCACAGATACGCAGTATTTT. The entire variable domain, with the rest obtained from reference TRBV9 and TRBJ2-3, is as follows: DSGVTQTPKHLITATGQRVTLRCSPRSGDLSVYWYQQSLDQGLQFLIQYYNGEERAKGNILERFSAQQFPDLHSELNLSSLELGDSALYFCASSVGQSTDTQYFGPGTRLTVL.

In its sample, this clone was seen once. The chain employs TRBV5-1 and TRBJ2-7; TRBD1 agrees at 7 bases. The CDR3 runs 15 residues. Trimming at V came to 0 bases and at J to 3 bases, leaving 6 bases not matched to a gene. CDR1 SGHRS and CDR2 YFSETQ come from the germline V gene. The CDR3 loop reads CASSLVTGYDYEQYF. The CDR3 region has the DNA TGCGCCAGCAGCTTGGTGACAGGGTACGACTACGAGCAGTACTTC.